The TCR beta chain under discussion was sequenced for a study of early T cells in non-severe SARS-CoV-2 infection. In the study overall: Sequencing was performed on bulk RNA from unsorted whole blood, leaving chains unpaired. Broader study findings: Using VDJdb, the matching emphasized anti-spike CD8 responses while missing private and CD4 specificities.

About this clonotype: The antigen is undetermined.

Individually, cDNA molecules had unique molecular identifiers attached to them. MiXCR, applied by TCRdb to the 5' RACE reads, yields one record per CDR3 protein. The profile covers 70,000 to 75,000 distinct CDR3 sequences, with 9.5% to 15% appearing a single time and approximately 4.9% taken by the ten largest. The V end lost 1 base, the J end lost 1 base, and 14 bases lay between the germline ends. This CDR3 contains 15 residues. In germline, CDR1 is DFQATT, CDR2 SNEGSKA (reference sequence). The chain joins TRBV20-1 to TRBJ2-7; D might be TRBD1 (5 bases). The source is an adult who was a healthcare worker with PCR-confirmed SARS-CoV-2 infection or an uninfected control (not recorded which). The sample was whole blood. CDR3 protein: CSARVRAPLSYEQYF. Written as DNA, the CDR3 is TGCAGTGCTAGAGTCAGGGCACCCCTATCCTACGAGCAGTACTTC.